The sequence of this T cell receptor beta chain was determined in a study of early T cells in non-severe SARS-CoV-2 infection. Study at large: Sequencing targeted bulk RNA from unsorted whole blood, leaving chains unpaired. Notes on the study in general: Matching against VDJdb likely underestimated virus-specific expansions, favoring anti-spike CD8.

Attachment of unique molecular identifiers was made to individual cDNA molecules. TCRdb fed the 5' RACE reads into MiXCR, producing one record per CDR3 protein. The table lists approximately 71,000 distinct CDR3 sequences, over 10% of them singletons. This clonotype has at least ten counts. Its target is unknown. The CDR3 totals 12 residues. CDR1 is SEHNR, CDR2 FQNEAQ, per germline (reference sequence). V gave up 8 bases and J gave up 3 bases; unmatched junction bases: 2. This TCR came from an adult who was a healthcare worker with PCR-confirmed SARS-CoV-2 infection or an uninfected control (not recorded which). Sequenced material: whole blood, taken at baseline. V usage is TRBV7-9 and J usage is TRBJ2-3, with 7 positions matching TRBD2. This chain's CDR3 is CASGAGTDTQYF. The CDR3 DNA sequence: TGTGCCAGCGGAGCGGGGACAGATACGCAGTATTTT.